The 21 T cell receptor beta chains reported below all come from one sample, sequenced in a study of blood T cell repertoires in COVID-19. Sequencing was performed with immunoSEQ multiplex PCR; in TCRdb, only in-frame clones are kept and a portion is missing. The sample consists of tens of thousands of clones, approximately 89% of them appearing once. Input material: peripheral blood. These receptor sequences come from a man aged 80 or over with acute or convalescent COVID-19.

The V and J genes are TRBV2 and TRBJ2-7; 9 bases line up with TRBD1. From germline, CDR1 is SNHLY and CDR2 FYNNEI. The J segment lost 0 bases and the V segment lost 6 bases, leaving 6 bases of the junction unmatched. CDR3 length: 15 residues. The chain's CDR3 is CASSSTGGDSYEQYF. The CDR3 DNA reads TGTGCCAGCAGCTCAACAGGGGGCGACTCCTACGAGCAGTACTTC.

This chain links TRBV12-5 with TRBJ1-2, with D hard to call. This CDR3 has 13 amino acids. The germline CDR1 and CDR2 sequences are LGHNT and FRNRAP. Trimming pared 7 bases from V and 0 bases from J, leaving 9 bases between. The CDR3 DNA is TGTGCTAGTGCGGCAGGCGCTAACTATGGCTACACCTTC. Translating it yields CASAAGANYGYTF.

V and J are TRBV21-1 and TRBJ2-4; TRBD1 is taken as the D call from the table, unchecked against the DNA. TRBV21-1 is shown as a pseudogene. CDR3 length: 10 amino acids. DNA for the CDR3: TGTGCCAGCCGCGGACAGATTCAGTACTTC. Its translation: CASRGQIQYF.

The rearrangement links TRBV7-2 to TRBJ1-4; TRBD1 is a possible D gene (5 bases). The CDR3 loop spans 15 amino acids. Germline CDR1 and CDR2: SGHTA and FQGNSA. V lost 4 bases, J lost 8 bases, and 17 bases lay in between. CDR3 nucleotides: TGTGCCAGCAGCTCCGGGAGACAGTTTCGGGAAAAACTGTTTTTT. It specifies CASSSGRQFREKLFF.

V gene TRBV7-2 combines with J gene TRBJ1-2; D may be TRBD1 (5 bases). CDR1 is SGHTA and CDR2 is FQGNSA in the germline V gene. This CDR3 region has 15 residues. V lost 0 bases to trimming and J lost 2 bases, with 10 bases between them. CDR3 protein: CASSLAFQGNYGYTF. The CDR3 DNA reads TGTGCCAGCAGCTTAGCGTTCCAGGGAAACTATGGCTACACCTTC.

This chain links TRBV6-5 with TRBJ2-5, with a tentative D call TRBD2 (6 bases). Trimming removed 8 bases from V and 0 bases from J, with 16 bases in between. The CDR3 length is 15 residues. Germline assignment: CDR1 MNHEY and CDR2 SVGAGI. The CDR3 loop reads CASRPTWGDQETQYF. CDR3 sequence (DNA): TGTGCCAGCCGACCGACCTGGGGGGACCAAGAGACCCAGTACTTC.

CDR3 protein: CASTERRVYNSPLHF. The CDR3 bases are TGTGCCAGTACGGAGCGCAGGGTCTATAATTCACCCCTCCACTTT. The chain carries TRBV19 and TRBJ1-6, with D perhaps TRBD1 (5 bases). There are 15 residues in the CDR3. Germline CDR1 reads LNHDA; CDR2 reads SQIVND (reference sequence). The V end was cut by 7 bases, the J end by 3 bases, with 13 bases between.

The chain employs TRBV5-4 and TRBJ1-6; 12 nucleotides line up with TRBD1. After removal of 3 bases from V and 6 bases from J, the junction contained 7 bases not matched to a gene. The germline V gene encodes CDR1 SGHNT and CDR2 YYREEE (reference sequence). This CDR3 has 17 residues. The CDR3 DNA follows: TGTGCCAGCAGCTCGCCGGGACAGGGGGCCGGTAATTCACCCCTCCACTTT. Translating it yields CASSSPGQGAGNSPLHF.

The gene calls are TRBV6-5 and TRBJ1-5; 10 nucleotides align to TRBD1. Trimming at V came to 5 bases and at J to 8 bases, leaving 6 bases not matched to a gene. The germline V gene has CDR1 MNHEY and CDR2 SVGAGI. The CDR3 runs 14 residues. CDR3 protein: CASSRQGAMEPQHF. For the CDR3, the DNA is TGTGCCAGCAGTCGACAGGGGGCCATGGAGCCCCAGCATTTT.

The count of this clone is one. This chain's CDR3 is CSVELGPGADTQYF. The CDR3, as DNA: TGCAGCGTTGAGTTGGGGCCGGGAGCGGATACGCAGTATTTT. This chain joins TRBV29-1 and TRBJ2-3, with TRBD2 as a possible D gene (6 bases). Germline CDR1 reads SQVTM; CDR2 reads ANQGSEA. The CDR3 is 14 residues long. V dropped 3 bases and J dropped 6 bases, with 16 bases sitting between them.

CDR3 in DNA: TGTGCCAGCTCACCATCCACTTCCCGAGATACGCAGTATTTT. Protein product: CASSPSTSRDTQYF. The rearrangement uses TRBV18 and TRBJ2-3, with no clear D. Germline loops: CDR1 KGHSH, CDR2 LQKENI. V shed 2 bases and J shed 5 bases, with 11 bases lying between them. CDR3 size: 14 residues.

The chain links TRBV6-5 to TRBJ2-7; 12 bases agree with TRBD2. CDR1 is MNHEY and CDR2 is SVGAGI in the germline V gene. V dropped 7 bases and J dropped 0; count of bases not matched to a gene: 4. There are 15 residues in the CDR3. DNA of the CDR3: TGTGCCAGCACAGGGACTAGCGGGTACTCCTACGAGCAGTACTTC. It translates to CASTGTSGYSYEQYF.

The sample holds a few counts of this clone. J is TRBJ2-1 and V is TRBV28, with 9 bases that match TRBD2. V gave up 1 base and J gave up 9 bases; unmatched junction bases: 10. The CDR3 consists of 16 residues. Germline CDR1 is MDHEN and CDR2 is SYDVKM. Here the CDR3 reads CASSLFFASGMSEQFF. The DNA for the CDR3 is TGTGCCAGCAGTTTATTTTTTGCTAGCGGGATGTCTGAGCAGTTCTTC.

The chain joins TRBV7-7 to TRBJ2-2; TRBD1 might be the D (5 bases). The germline gives CDR1 SSHAT, CDR2 FNYEAQ (reference sequence). Between the trimmed V and J ends, which lost 2 bases and 4 bases, there was a span of 8 bases. The CDR3 has 14 amino acids. This CDR3 is CASSLSRGTGELFF. The CDR3 DNA sequence: TGTGCCAGCAGCTTATCTAGGGGCACCGGGGAGCTGTTTTTT.

This clone has only a few counts. This sequence joins TRBV6-5 and TRBJ2-5, with 11 positions matching TRBD2. The CDR3 is 15 residues long. The V gene end was trimmed by 4 bases and the J gene end by 4 bases; junction bases not matched to a gene: 5. Germline CDR1 and CDR2: MNHEY and SVGAGI. CDR3 loop: CASSSSGGSPETQYF. CDR3 coding DNA: TGTGCCAGCAGTTCTAGCGGGGGGTCCCCAGAGACCCAGTACTTC.

The chain joins TRBV18 to TRBJ1-1; possible D gene TRBD1, 5 bases. V lost 3 bases, J lost 7 bases, and 12 bases lay in between. The length of the CDR3 is 13 residues. Per germline, CDR1 KGHSH and CDR2 LQKENI. CDR3 loop: CASSPSRENEAFF. CDR3 in DNA: TGTGCCAGCTCACCCTCCAGGGAAAATGAAGCTTTCTTT. The whole variable domain, remainder taken from reference TRBV18 and TRBJ1-1, is NAGVMQNPRHLVRRRGQEARLRCSPMKGHSHVYWYRQLPEEGLKFMVYLQKENIIDESGMPKERFSAEFPKEGPSILRIQQVVRGDSAAYFCASSPSRENEAFFGQGTRLTVV.

This rearrangement joins TRBV28 to TRBJ1-4; 8 bases match TRBD1. CDR1 is MDHEN and CDR2 is SYDVKM in the germline V gene. The CDR3 length is 13 residues. Trimming took 8 bases from V and 10 from J; bases not matched to a gene: 9. The CDR3: CASRRGQGGKLFF. The CDR3 nucleotides read TGTGCCAGCCGCAGGGGGCAGGGAGGAAAACTGTTTTTT.

The rearrangement uses TRBV19 and TRBJ1-1, with D perhaps TRBD1 (5 bases). The CDR3 is 14 amino acids. Between the trimmed V and J ends, which lost 7 bases and 0 bases, there was a span of 12 bases. Germline CDR1 is LNHDA and CDR2 is SQIVND (reference sequence). The CDR3 region has the DNA TGTGCCAGTATGACAGCAAACATGAACACTGAAGCTTTCTTT. Protein sequence: CASMTANMNTEAFF.

CDR3 nucleotide sequence: TGTGCCAGCAGCCAAGCTACAGGGGGCAGTGGGACCCAGTACTTC. Its translation: CASSQATGGSGTQYF. V is TRBV4-2 and J is TRBJ2-5; 9 bases map to TRBD1. The length of the CDR3 is 15 residues. Germline CDR1 reads LGHNA; CDR2 reads YNFKEQ. V lost 1 base, J lost 7 bases, and 7 bases stayed unmatched.

This chain connects TRBV2 to TRBJ1-1; a possible D gene is TRBD1 (6 bases). This CDR3 is 15 amino acids long. V dropped 5 bases and J dropped 6 bases, with 19 bases sitting between them. Germline loops: CDR1 SNHLY, CDR2 FYNNEI. CDR3 residues: CASSQGRDTHSEAFF. The CDR3 DNA reads as TGTGCCAGCAGTCAGGGCCGGGACACCCACTCTGAAGCTTTCTTT.

This rearrangement joins TRBV7-2 to TRBJ1-6, with 9 bases fitting TRBD1. CDR1 and CDR2 (germline): SGHTA, FQGNSA. The V gene end was trimmed by 0 bases and the J gene end by 6 bases; junction bases not matched to a gene: 6. There are 17 residues in the CDR3. The CDR3 DNA is TGTGCCAGCAGCTTAGCACAGGGGGCTAGGACTAATTCACCCCTCCACTTT. Protein: CASSLAQGARTNSPLHF.